The text below deals with one TCR beta chain. Under the authors' procedure: Estimation of nucleated cell counts was performed using reference gene primer amplification. The repertoire was sequenced with immunoSEQ multiplex PCR; TCRdb's copy has only in-frame clones and lacks some. From that table come the V and J calls and clone size; the DNA was used to work out D and trimming. The sample contains about 420,000 clones, about 87% of which appear only once. The data derive from a study of blood T cell repertoires in COVID-19. On the study more broadly: Sample material is recorded as cDNA or gDNA derived from T cells, B-cell-depleted T cells, or PBMCs.

The TCR originated in a man between 18 and 29 years old with COVID-19, enrolled during active disease. Sequencing input: peripheral blood.

CDR3 sequence: CASSQEALGQSNTGELFF. CDR3 coding DNA: TGTGCCAGCAGCCAAGAAGCCCTAGGACAGTCGAACACCGGGGAGCTGTTTTTT. The V call is TRBV3-1 (or the pseudogene TRBV3-2), the J call TRBJ2-2; D is perhaps TRBD1 (6 bases). Trimming removed 0 bases from V and 0 bases from J, with 14 bases in between. Germline V lookup: CDR1 LGHDT, CDR2 YNNKEL (reference sequence). The CDR3 runs 18 residues.